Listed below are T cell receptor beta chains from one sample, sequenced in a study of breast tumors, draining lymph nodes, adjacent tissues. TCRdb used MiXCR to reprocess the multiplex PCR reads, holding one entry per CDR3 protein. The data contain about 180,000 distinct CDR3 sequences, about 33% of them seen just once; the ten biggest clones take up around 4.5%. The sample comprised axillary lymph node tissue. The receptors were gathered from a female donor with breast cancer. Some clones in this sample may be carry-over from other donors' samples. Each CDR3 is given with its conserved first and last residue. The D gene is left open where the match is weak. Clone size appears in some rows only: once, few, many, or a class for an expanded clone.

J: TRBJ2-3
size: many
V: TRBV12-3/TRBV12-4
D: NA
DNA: TGTGCCAGCAGTCCCCATCGGGGTTGGGATACGCAGTATTTT
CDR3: CASSPHRGWDTQYF

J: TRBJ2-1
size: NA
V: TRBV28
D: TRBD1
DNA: TGTGCCAGCAGATCGGGACAGTTAAATGAGCAGTTCTTC
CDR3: CASRSGQLNEQFF

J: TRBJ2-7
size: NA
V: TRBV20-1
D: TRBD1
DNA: TGCAGTGCTAAAAGGGGGACAGGAAGAGCCGAGCAGTACTTC
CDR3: CSAKRGTGRAEQYF

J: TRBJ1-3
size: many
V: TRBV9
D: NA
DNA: TGTGCCAGCAGCACAACAGGTTCCTTCTTCTCTGGAAACACCATATATTTT
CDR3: CASSTTGSFFSGNTIYF

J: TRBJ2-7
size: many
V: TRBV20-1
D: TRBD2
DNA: TGCAGTGCTAGAGATTACGAGTCGGGACTAGCGGGAGGGCCCGAGCAGTACTTC
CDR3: CSARDYESGLAGGPEQYF

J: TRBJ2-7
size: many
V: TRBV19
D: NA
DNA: TGTGCCAGTAGTCCTCCGGGGACGGTTACCTACGAGCAGTACTTC
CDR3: CASSPPGTVTYEQYF

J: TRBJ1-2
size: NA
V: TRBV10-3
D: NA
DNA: TGTGCCATCAGTGAGTCAGGGATGGATGGCTACACCTTC
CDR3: CAISESGMDGYTF

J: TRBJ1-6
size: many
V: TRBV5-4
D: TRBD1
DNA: TGTGCCAGCAGACGACAGGGGGGCGTTAATTCACCCCTCCACTTT
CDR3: CASRRQGGVNSPLHF

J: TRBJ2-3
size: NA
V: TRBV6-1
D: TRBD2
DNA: TGTGCCAGCAGTCAAGCGGGGGCAACAGATACGCAGTATTTT
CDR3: CASSQAGATDTQYF

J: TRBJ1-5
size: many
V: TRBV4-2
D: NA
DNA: TGTGCCAGCAGCCAAGATGTCCGTAGCAATCAGCCCCAGCATTTT
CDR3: CASSQDVRSNQPQHF

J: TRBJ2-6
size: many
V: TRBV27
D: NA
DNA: TGTGCCAGCAGCGTCAGCAACTCTGGGGCCAACGTCCTGACTTTC
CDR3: CASSVSNSGANVLTF

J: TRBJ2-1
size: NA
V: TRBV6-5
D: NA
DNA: TGTGCCAGCAAAACCACTAGCTGGTCCTACAATGAGCAGTTCTTC
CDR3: CASKTTSWSYNEQFF

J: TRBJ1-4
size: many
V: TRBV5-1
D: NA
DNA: TGCGCCAGCAGCTTGGGAGGGTCGCACCTTGGGGAACTGTTTTTT
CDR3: CASSLGGSHLGELFF

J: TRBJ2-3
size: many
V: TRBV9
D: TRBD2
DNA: TGTGCCAGCAGCGTAGACGGGGGGGCCGCAGATACGCAGTATTTT
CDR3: CASSVDGGAADTQYF

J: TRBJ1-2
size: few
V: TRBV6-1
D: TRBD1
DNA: TGTGCCAGCAGAACCGGGACAGGGGATTGGAGCTATGGCTACACCTTC
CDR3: CASRTGTGDWSYGYTF

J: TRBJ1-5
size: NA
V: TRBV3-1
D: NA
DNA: TGTGCCAGCAGCCAAGATACCAGGGTTCAGCCCCAGCATTTT
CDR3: CASSQDTRVQPQHF

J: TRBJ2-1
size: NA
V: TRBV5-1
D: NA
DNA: TGCGCCAGCAGCTTGGAGCCCACTAGTACCCATGAGCAGTTCTTC
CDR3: CASSLEPTSTHEQFF

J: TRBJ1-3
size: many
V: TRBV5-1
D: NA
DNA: TGCGCCAGCAGCTTGGCTACAGGGCCTGGAAACACCATATATTTT
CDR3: CASSLATGPGNTIYF

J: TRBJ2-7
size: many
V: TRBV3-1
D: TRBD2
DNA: TGTGCCAGCAGCCCTGGACTAGCGGGGGGGGTTAACTCCTACGAGCAGTACTTC
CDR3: CASSPGLAGGVNSYEQYF

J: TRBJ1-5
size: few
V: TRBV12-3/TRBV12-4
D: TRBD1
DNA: TGTGCCAGCAGTTACACCCGGACAGGGGTAAGGGATCAGCCCCAGCATTTT
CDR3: CASSYTRTGVRDQPQHF

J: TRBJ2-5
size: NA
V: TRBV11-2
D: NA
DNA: TGTGCCGGCAGCTTAGTTGGGGACTCGTTAGAGACCCAGTACTTC
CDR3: CAGSLVGDSLETQYF

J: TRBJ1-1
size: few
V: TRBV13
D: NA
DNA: TGTGCCAGCAGCTCCAGGGGCCCAGAGATGAACACTGAAGCTTTCTTT
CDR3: CASSSRGPEMNTEAFF